This TCR beta chain was recorded in a study of Ad26.COV2.S vaccination and SARS-CoV-2 variants. Study background: In the study, Ad26.COV2.S was injected intramuscularly once, or twice 56 days apart. Study-level results: Spike-specific CD8+ and CD4+ T cell responses reportedly showed substantial breadth after vaccination.

Concerning this clone itself: Its antigen is still unknown.

The treatment denotes: roughly 19 received Ad26.COV2.S at low or high dose, single or two shots; about 5 received placebo; per-sample allocation not given. Material that was analyzed had been drawn on day 63 after the first vaccine or placebo injection. The repertoire was sequenced with immunoSEQ multiplex PCR; TCRdb's copy has only in-frame clones and lacks some. The table records 300,000 to 350,000 clones, almost 90% of them present only once. This TCR derives from a person between 18 and 65 years old who received the Ad26.COV2.S COVID-19 vaccine or a placebo. The sample here was peripheral blood, taken in a trial of Ad26.COV2.S vaccine versus placebo.

The CDR3 is CASTPGWSNYGYTF. In DNA, the CDR3 is TGTGCCAGCACTCCCGGGTGGTCTAACTATGGCTACACCTTC. This sequence joins TRBV27 and TRBJ1-2, with D unresolved. The CDR3 is 14 residues long. Germline loops: CDR1 MNHEY, CDR2 SMNVEV (reference sequence). Trimming stripped 7 bases from V and 0 bases from J, with 12 bases between.